This entry lists 3 T cell receptor beta chains sequenced from one sample in a study of blood T cell repertoires in COVID-19. Repertoires were generated with immunoSEQ multiplex PCR, while TCRdb's copy carries only in-frame clones and drops some. Of 150,000 to 250,000 clones listed, roughly four fifths are singletons. Material: PBMCs or T cells enriched from blood (not recorded which). The source of these receptors is a middle-aged man who had recovered from COVID-19.

The chain employs TRBV6-5 and TRBJ1-4; TRBD1 might be the D (5 bases). V lost 10 bases, J lost 8 bases, and 17 bases lay in between. Germline values: CDR1 MNHEY, CDR2 SVGAGI. This CDR3 is built from 13 residues. CDR3 coding DNA: TGTGCCACGCGGAGGGGAGTGGGAGAAAAACTGTTTTTT. Translated, it gives CATRRGVGEKLFF.

The chain uses TRBV3-1 (or the pseudogene TRBV3-2) and TRBJ2-3; D possibly corresponds to TRBD1 (6 bases). The CDR3 contains 15 residues. Germline V CDR1 and CDR2: LGHDT, YNNKEL (reference sequence). The V end lost 1 base, the J end lost 0 bases, and 8 bases lay between the germline ends. CDR3 DNA sequence: TGTGCCAGCAGCCAAGTAAGGGGGAGCACAGATACGCAGTATTTT. Translated, it gives CASSQVRGSTDTQYF.

V is TRBV19 and J is TRBJ2-3; 7 positions match TRBD2. The CDR3 totals 14 residues. Germline CDR1 reads LNHDA; CDR2 reads SQIVND (reference sequence). V lost 6 bases and J lost 2; bases outside the gene matches: 5. The CDR3 DNA reads as TGTGCCAGTAGCTCGGGGGGATTCACAGATACGCAGTATTTT. Translation gives CASSSGGFTDTQYF.